These 10 T cell receptor beta chains were sequenced from one sample in a study of technical replicates of blood from a few donors (dated by TCRdb to the late 2010s). The library was made by the immunoSEQ multiplex PCR assay. Imported from immuneACCESS, the table was reduced by TCRdb to in-frame sequences with V and J called. These copies leave out some clones; in studies compared against another copy, an unresolved V gene accounts for under half, and the cause of the remainder is not known. This sample lists approximately 75,000 clones; around 97% were detected once. Approximately 0.18% of the sample is held by the ten biggest clonotypes. Sample: T cells isolated from PBMCs. The receptors stem from a human donor in good health.

V is TRBV7-8 and J is TRBJ2-6; possibly TRBD2 for D (6 bases). This CDR3 is built from 19 residues. The V gene's germline CDR1 is SGHVS and CDR2 FQNEAQ. V gave up 6 bases and J gave up 2 bases, with 23 bases separating them. The CDR3 bases are TGTGCCAGCAGGGGGGACTTCTGGTCCCAGAATGCTGGGGCCAACGTCCTGACTTTC. Translation: CASRGDFWSQNAGANVLTF.

CDR3 in DNA: TGTGCCAGCAGCCTATGGGGGGGCGGTCCTAATGAGCAGTTCTTC. This encodes CASSLWGGGPNEQFF. The V and J genes are TRBV2 and TRBJ2-1; D is perhaps TRBD2 (7 bases). Looked up from germline, CDR1 is SNHLY and CDR2 is FYNNEI. This CDR3 contains 15 residues. V was clipped by 6 bases and J by 7 bases, with 19 bases between them.

V and J are TRBV29-1 and TRBJ2-5; perhaps TRBD2 as D (6 bases). Trimming left V 7 bases short and J 5 bases short, with 11 bases between. CDR1 and CDR2 from the germline V gene are SQVTM and ANQGSEA. CDR3 length: 11 amino acids. The CDR3 DNA reads TGCAGCGCCTGGGGGAGGGAGACCCAGTACTTC. Its translation: CSAWGRETQYF. Together with reference TRBV29-1 and TRBJ2-5, the CDR3 gives the full variable domain: SAVISQKPSRDICQRGTSLTIQCQVDSQVTMMFWYRQQPGQSLTLIATANQGSEATYESGFVIDKFPISRPNLTFSTLTVSNMSPEDSSIYLCSAWGRETQYFGPGTRLLVL.

The V call is TRBV27, the J call TRBJ2-1; 11 bases map to TRBD2. The CDR3 contains 16 residues. Trimming at V came to 2 bases and at J to 9 bases, leaving 9 bases not matched to a gene. CDR1 is MNHEY, CDR2 SMNVEV, per germline (reference sequence). CDR3 DNA: TGTGCCAGCAGTTTAGGGGAGCTAGCGGGAGGAAGTGAGCAGTTCTTC. It specifies CASSLGELAGGSEQFF.

The chain joins TRBV4-1 to TRBJ2-1; 7 nucleotides line up with TRBD2. The V gene end was trimmed by 6 bases and the J gene end by 9 bases; junction bases not matched to a gene: 17. Germline V gene lookup returns CDR1 MGHRA and CDR2 YSYEKL. There are 16 residues in the CDR3. The CDR3: CASRPNSGLGSSEQFF. The DNA of the CDR3 is TGCGCCAGCAGACCAAATAGTGGACTAGGGAGCAGTGAGCAGTTCTTC.

V and J are TRBV5-4 and TRBJ2-2; unclear D gene. Per the germline V gene, CDR1 is SGHNT and CDR2 is YYREEE (reference sequence). Trimming stripped 4 bases from V and 3 bases from J, with 10 bases between. The CDR3 sequence is 14 residues long. CDR3 protein: CASSSRLYTGELFF. The DNA of the CDR3 is TGTGCCAGCAGCAGTCGGTTGTACACCGGGGAGCTGTTTTTT.

V usage is TRBV15 and J usage is TRBJ2-1; 12 nucleotides match TRBD1. CDR1 and CDR2 from the germline V gene are LNHNV and YYDKDF (reference sequence). With V trimmed by 5 bases and J by 10 bases, 6 bases remained unmatched. The CDR3 sequence is 14 residues long. Here the CDR3 reads CATSAGQGAWEQFF. CDR3 coding DNA: TGTGCCACCAGCGCGGGACAGGGGGCATGGGAGCAGTTCTTC.

The chain recombines TRBV5-4 with TRBJ2-3, with D possibly matching TRBD2 (6 bases). CDR1 and CDR2 from the germline V gene are SGHNT and YYREEE (reference sequence). CDR3 length equals 14 residues. The germline V and J ends were trimmed by 6 bases and 1 base, with 12 bases remaining between them. The DNA of the CDR3 is TGTGCCAGCACTCCGGGAGTTGGCACAGATACGCAGTATTTT. Its protein is CASTPGVGTDTQYF.

The rearrangement uses TRBV2 and TRBJ2-2, with D uncertain. This CDR3 has 12 residues. Trimming removed 5 bases from V and 3 bases from J, with 4 bases in between. CDR1 is SNHLY and CDR2 is FYNNEI in the germline V gene. The CDR3 nucleotides read TGTGCCAGCAGTCCGGACACCGGGGAGCTGTTTTTT. Translating it yields CASSPDTGELFF.

J is TRBJ2-7 and V is TRBV7-2; 11 nucleotides line up with TRBD2. This CDR3 spans 17 amino acids. Germline values: CDR1 SGHTA, CDR2 FQGNSA. The V segment lost 0 bases and the J segment 2 bases; nucleotides outside the gene matches: 6. The DNA of the CDR3 is TGTGCCAGCAGCTTAGCTCTGACTAGCGGGGACACCTACGAGCAGTACTTC. It specifies CASSLALTSGDTYEQYF.